This is a list of T cell receptor beta chains from one sample in a study of blood T cell repertoires in COVID-19. Repertoires were generated with immunoSEQ multiplex PCR, while TCRdb's copy carries only in-frame clones and drops some. The sample gives roughly 150,000 clones, roughly nine tenths of which show up once; under 4.5% is in the top ten. Sequenced: PBMCs or T cells enriched from blood (not recorded which). The receptors stem from a woman aged 40 to 50 who had been exposed to COVID-19. Each CDR3 is given with its conserved first and last residue. D genes are given only for firm matches. Clone size is not always given. Where it is, it says once, few, many or a class for expanded clones.

v_call	j_call	clone_size	d_call	cdr3_aa	cdr3_nt
TRBV9	TRBJ2-5	.	.	CASSVEPRETQYF	TGTGCCAGCAGCGTAGAACCGCGGGAGACCCAGTACTTC
TRBV29-1	TRBJ2-5	.	TRBD2	CSVSRGGQETQYF	TGCAGCGTTAGTCGGGGGGGCCAAGAGACCCAGTACTTC
TRBV4-1	TRBJ2-3	.	.	CASSQVSASTDTQYF	TGCGCCAGCAGCCAAGTCTCAGCGAGCACAGATACGCAGTATTTT
TRBV27	TRBJ2-2	.	.	CASRPGAGLTNTGELFF	TGTGCCAGCAGGCCGGGTGCGGGACTCACTAACACCGGGGAGCTGTTTTTT
TRBV4-1	TRBJ1-3	.	TRBD1	CASSQDSGGRNTIYF	TGCGCCAGCAGCCAAGATTCAGGGGGGAGAAACACCATATATTTT
TRBV5-1	TRBJ1-6	.	TRBD1	CASRPRQGDSPLHF	TGCGCCAGCAGACCTCGACAGGGGGATTCACCCCTCCACTTT
TRBV12-3/TRBV12-4	TRBJ2-1	.	.	CASRSDEAVFF	TGTGCCAGCAGATCGGACGAAGCGGTTTTCTTC
TRBV2	TRBJ1-5	.	.	CASSPQGRQPQHF	TGTGCCAGCAGCCCACAGGGTAGACAGCCCCAGCATTTT
TRBV11-2	TRBJ1-6	.	TRBD1	CASSPRTGRTWSPLHF	TGTGCCAGCAGCCCACGGACAGGGAGGACTTGGTCACCCCTCCACTTT
TRBV11-1	TRBJ1-2	.	TRBD1	CASSLGTGHTSYGYTF	TGTGCCAGCAGCTTGGGGACAGGTCATACCTCCTATGGCTACACCTTC
TRBV6-2/TRBV6-3	TRBJ1-1	.	.	CASSPPARGTEAFF	TGTGCCAGCAGCCCCCCAGCCAGGGGCACTGAAGCTTTCTTT
TRBV19	TRBJ2-1	.	TRBD1	CASSIQGAYNEQFF	TGTGCCAGTAGTATCCAGGGGGCCTACAATGAGCAGTTCTTC
TRBV12-5	TRBJ1-1	.	.	CASGRPTGINTEAFF	TGTGCTAGTGGCCGCCCGACGGGGATTAACACTGAAGCTTTCTTT
TRBV7-2	TRBJ2-7	.	TRBD2	CASSLAGVSGMQYF	TGTGCCAGCAGCTTAGCAGGTGTTAGCGGGATGCAGTACTTC
TRBV2	TRBJ2-7	.	TRBD1	CASTPPGTVSYEQYF	TGTGCCAGCACCCCCCCCGGGACAGTCTCCTACGAGCAGTACTTC
TRBV6-1	TRBJ2-1	few	TRBD2	CASSEVGSGNYNEQFF	TGTGCCAGCAGTGAAGTGGGTAGCGGGAACTACAATGAGCAGTTCTTC
TRBV28	TRBJ2-3	few	.	CASSSGTDNTDTQYF	TGTGCCAGCAGCTCCGGGACTGACAACACAGATACGCAGTATTTT
TRBV3-1/TRBV3-2	TRBJ2-1	.	TRBD2	CASSQGTSRWKNEQFF	TGTGCCAGCAGCCAAGGGACTAGCAGGTGGAAGAATGAGCAGTTCTTC
TRBV2	TRBJ1-5	.	TRBD1	CASSAGTGGFQPQHF	TGTGCCAGCAGCGCCGGGACAGGGGGCTTTCAGCCCCAGCATTTT
TRBV6-1	TRBJ1-5	.	.	CASSEVAGASQPQHF	TGTGCCAGCAGTGAAGTAGCGGGGGCGAGTCAGCCCCAGCATTTT
TRBV29-1	TRBJ2-5	.	TRBD2	CSVRDYQETQYF	TGCAGCGTCCGGGACTACCAGGAGACCCAGTACTTC
TRBV6-5	TRBJ2-7	.	.	CASRGGPGEQYF	TGTGCCAGCAGGGGGGGGCCAGGGGAGCAGTACTTC
TRBV20-1	TRBJ1-1	once	.	CSAIQHTEAFF	TGCAGTGCTATACAGCACACTGAAGCTTTCTTT
TRBV9	TRBJ1-5	few	TRBD1	CASSEGAGVGNQPQHF	TGTGCCAGCAGCGAGGGGGCCGGAGTAGGCAATCAGCCCCAGCATTTT
TRBV14	TRBJ1-6	.	.	CASSQLGGDSPLHF	TGTGCCAGCAGCCAGCTAGGTGGAGATTCACCCCTCCACTTT
TRBV19	TRBJ1-1	few	.	CASQHLRGSTEAFF	TGTGCCAGTCAACACTTGAGGGGGAGCACTGAAGCTTTCTTT
TRBV6-2/TRBV6-3	TRBJ1-5	few	.	CASSEPGGSYSNQPQHF	TGTGCCAGCAGCGAACCCGGGGGGAGCTATAGCAATCAGCCCCAGCATTTT
TRBV18	TRBJ1-2	.	.	CASSPPLQSYGYTF	TGTGCCAGCTCACCACCGTTACAGTCTTATGGCTACACCTTC
TRBV11-3	TRBJ2-2	.	TRBD1	CASSLDFGTGIAGELFF	TGTGCCAGCAGCTTAGATTTCGGGACAGGGATCGCCGGGGAGCTGTTTTTT
TRBV7-8	TRBJ2-5	few	.	CASSLGSQGETQYF	TGTGCCAGCAGCTTAGGGAGCCAGGGAGAGACCCAGTACTTC
TRBV28	TRBJ1-6	.	.	CASSLGRNPPLHF	TGTGCCAGCAGTTTGGGCAGGAACCCACCCCTCCACTTT
TRBV5-6	TRBJ1-2	.	TRBD1	CASSRPAGTGLMNGYTF	TGTGCCAGCAGCCGCCCCGCCGGGACAGGGCTTATGAATGGCTACACCTTC
TRBV2	TRBJ1-1	.	.	CASSLTGRTEAFF	TGTGCCAGCAGCCTCACAGGGCGGACTGAAGCTTTCTTT
TRBV5-4	TRBJ2-7	.	TRBD1	CASSSAGSGQGYEQYF	TGTGCCAGCAGCTCGGCGGGTAGTGGACAGGGCTACGAGCAGTACTTC
TRBV28	TRBJ2-1	.	TRBD2	CASSLPGGVYNEQFF	TGTGCCAGCAGTTTACCGGGAGGCGTCTACAATGAGCAGTTCTTC
TRBV2	TRBJ1-2	.	.	CASSHDSYYGYTF	TGTGCCAGCAGTCACGACAGCTACTATGGCTACACCTTC
TRBV10-3	TRBJ1-1	.	TRBD1	CAITQQGDVTEAFF	TGTGCCATCACCCAACAGGGGGATGTCACTGAAGCTTTCTTT
TRBV19	TRBJ1-6	.	.	CASSDTEGSYNSPLHF	TGTGCCAGTAGTGACACAGAAGGCTCCTATAATTCACCCCTCCACTTT
TRBV2	TRBJ2-7	once	TRBD1	CASSEPGQRAYEQYF	TGTGCCAGCAGTGAACCGGGACAGAGGGCCTACGAGCAGTACTTC
TRBV4-1	TRBJ2-6	.	.	CASSQLLWTKTSGANVLTF	TGCGCCAGCAGCCAACTTTTATGGACAAAGACTTCTGGGGCCAACGTCCTGACTTTC
TRBV6-4	TRBJ2-1	.	TRBD2	CASSERLAGGNEQFF	TGTGCCAGCAGTGAGCGGCTAGCGGGGGGTAATGAGCAGTTCTTC
TRBV9	TRBJ1-3	.	.	CASSVGSNGNTIYF	TGTGCCAGCAGCGTAGGCAGTAACGGAAACACCATATATTTT
TRBV5-1	TRBJ2-3	.	TRBD2	CASSKTAGPGTDTQYF	TGCGCCAGCAGTAAAACAGCGGGACCCGGCACAGATACGCAGTATTTT
TRBV7-9	TRBJ1-1	once	TRBD1	CASTLTGVVTEAFF	TGTGCCAGCACCCTCACAGGGGTTGTCACTGAAGCTTTCTTT
TRBV14	TRBJ2-4	.	.	CASSAGLAKNIQYF	TGTGCCAGCTCAGCAGGGCTAGCCAAAAACATTCAGTACTTC